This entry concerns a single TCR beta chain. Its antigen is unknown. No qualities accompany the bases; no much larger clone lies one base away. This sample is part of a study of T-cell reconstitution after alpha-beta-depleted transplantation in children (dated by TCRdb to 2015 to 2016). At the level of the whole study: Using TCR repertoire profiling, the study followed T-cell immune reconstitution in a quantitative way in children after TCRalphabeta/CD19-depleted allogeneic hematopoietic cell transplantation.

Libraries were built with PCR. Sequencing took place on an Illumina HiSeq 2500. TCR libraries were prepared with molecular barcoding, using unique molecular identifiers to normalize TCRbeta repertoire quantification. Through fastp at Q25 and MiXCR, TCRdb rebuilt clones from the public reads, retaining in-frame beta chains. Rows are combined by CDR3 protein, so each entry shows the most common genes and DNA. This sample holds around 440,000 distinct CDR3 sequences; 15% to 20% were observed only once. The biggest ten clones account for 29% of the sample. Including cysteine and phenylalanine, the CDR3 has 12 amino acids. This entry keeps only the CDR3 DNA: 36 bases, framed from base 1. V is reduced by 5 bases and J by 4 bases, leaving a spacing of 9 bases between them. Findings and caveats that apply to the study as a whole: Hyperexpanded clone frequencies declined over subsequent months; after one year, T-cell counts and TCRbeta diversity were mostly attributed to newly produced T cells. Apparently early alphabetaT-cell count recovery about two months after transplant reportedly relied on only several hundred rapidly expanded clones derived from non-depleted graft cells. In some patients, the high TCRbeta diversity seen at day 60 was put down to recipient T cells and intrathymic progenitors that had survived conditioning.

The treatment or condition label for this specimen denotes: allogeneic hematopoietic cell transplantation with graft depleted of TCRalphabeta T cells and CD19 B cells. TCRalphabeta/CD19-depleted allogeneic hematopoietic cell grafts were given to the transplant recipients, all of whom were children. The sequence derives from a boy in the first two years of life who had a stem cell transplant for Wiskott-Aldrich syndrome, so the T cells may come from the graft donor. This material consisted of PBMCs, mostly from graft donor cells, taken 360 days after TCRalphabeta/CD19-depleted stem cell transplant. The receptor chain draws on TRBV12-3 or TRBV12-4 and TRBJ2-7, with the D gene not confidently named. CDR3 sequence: CASSLSRYEQYF. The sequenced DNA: TGTGCCAGCAGTCTTAGTAGGTACGAGCAGTACTTC.